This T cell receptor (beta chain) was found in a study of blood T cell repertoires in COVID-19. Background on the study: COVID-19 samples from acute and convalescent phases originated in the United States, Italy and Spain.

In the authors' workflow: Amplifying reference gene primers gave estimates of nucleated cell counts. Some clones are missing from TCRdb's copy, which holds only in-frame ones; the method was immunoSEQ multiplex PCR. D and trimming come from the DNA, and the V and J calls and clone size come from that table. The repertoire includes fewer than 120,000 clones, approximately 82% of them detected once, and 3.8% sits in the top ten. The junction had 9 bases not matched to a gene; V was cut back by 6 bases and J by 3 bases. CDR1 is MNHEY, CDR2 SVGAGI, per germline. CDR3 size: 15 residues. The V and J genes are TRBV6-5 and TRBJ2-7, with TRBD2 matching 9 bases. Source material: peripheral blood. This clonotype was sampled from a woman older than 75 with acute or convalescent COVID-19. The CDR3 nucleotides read TGTGCCAGCAGCGTTGGTAGCGGGGGATTCTACGAGCAGTACTTC. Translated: CASSVGSGGFYEQYF.